The 14 T cell receptor beta chains in this list originate from one sample, sequenced in a study of CD4+ T cells in melanoma. Assay used: immunoSEQ multiplex PCR; TCRdb lists only in-frame clones, some missing. Found here are about 110,000 clones, 92% of them singletons; the top ten hold about 3.5%. The sequenced sample was peripheral blood. The receptors derive from a human donor with melanoma.

The gene calls are TRBV14 and TRBJ2-1; 8 bases are a match to TRBD2. Trimming took 1 base from V and 9 from J; bases not matched to a gene: 5. In germline, CDR1 is SGHDN, CDR2 FVKESK. The CDR3 length is 14 residues. DNA for the CDR3: TGTGCCAGCAGCCAAGCGTGGACTAGCAGTGAGCAGTTCTTC. Residues: CASSQAWTSSEQFF.

The J gene is TRBJ2-4, the V gene TRBV11-3; TRBD2 is a possible D gene (6 bases). V lost 6 bases and J 9 bases, leaving 15 bases between the germline ends. The germline gives CDR1 SGHNT, CDR2 YENEEA. This CDR3 region has 13 residues. Here the CDR3 DNA reads TGTGCCAGCAGTCCGGGGCGTAGCGGCATTCAGTACTTC. Residues: CASSPGRSGIQYF.

J is TRBJ2-5 and V is TRBV27; D remains ambiguous. Looked up from germline, CDR1 is MNHEY and CDR2 is SMNVEV (reference sequence). The V end lost 4 bases, the J end lost 2 bases, and 5 bases lay between the germline ends. The CDR3 is 12 amino acids. CDR3 sequence (DNA): TGTGCCAGCAGTTCCGTACAAGAGACCCAGTACTTC. This sequence encodes CASSSVQETQYF.

The chain employs TRBV6-1 and TRBJ1-2; D is undetermined. The CDR3 is 14 residues long. Trimming took off 2 bases at V and 4 bases at J, with 11 bases between the two ends. Germline values: CDR1 MNHNS, CDR2 SASEGT. The chain's CDR3 is CASSETGRIYGYTF. CDR3 nucleotides: TGTGCCAGCAGTGAAACCGGCAGAATCTATGGCTACACCTTC.

The chain combines TRBV5-1 with TRBJ1-6, with a possible D match to TRBD1 (5 bases). Germline loops: CDR1 SGHRS, CDR2 YFSETQ. This CDR3 is 14 amino acids long. Trimming took off 0 bases at V and 9 bases at J, with 10 bases between the two ends. The CDR3 loop is CASSLVDGTSPLHF. The CDR3 DNA follows: TGCGCCAGCAGCTTGGTGGACGGGACTTCACCCCTCCACTTT.

V and J are TRBV9 and TRBJ2-1; 12 bases align to TRBD1. Unmatched junction bases numbered 2, after V lost 2 bases and J lost 8 bases. This CDR3 has 14 amino acids. Germline values: CDR1 SGDLS, CDR2 YYNGEE. CDR3 DNA: TGTGCCAGCAGCGTTGGGACAGGGGGCTATGAGCAGTTCTTC. Protein: CASSVGTGGYEQFF.

This clone was seen just once. The chain is built from TRBV9 and TRBJ2-3; 8 nucleotides align to TRBD1. V shed 4 bases, J shed 5 bases, and the junction held 6 bases outside the gene matches. The CDR3 covers 14 residues. Germline V gene sequence: CDR1 SGDLS, CDR2 YYNGEE. The CDR3 DNA is TGTGCCAGCAGCAGCGACAGGGGAAGAGATACGCAGTATTTT. Residues: CASSSDRGRDTQYF.

The CDR3 protein is CASSSRTNTGELFF. DNA for the CDR3: TGTGCCAGCAGCTCCAGGACAAACACCGGGGAGCTGTTTTTT. The V and J genes are TRBV9 and TRBJ2-2; D perhaps matches TRBD1 (5 bases). This CDR3 is built from 14 residues. Germline-derived CDR1 and CDR2 are SGDLS and YYNGEE. The V end was cut by 4 bases, the J end by 2 bases, with 9 bases between. The variable domain in full, with the rest retrieved from reference TRBV9 and TRBJ2-2, is DSGVTQTPKHLITATGQRVTLRCSPRSGDLSVYWYQQSLDQGLQFLIQYYNGEERAKGNILERFSAQQFPDLHSELNLSSLELGDSALYFCASSSRTNTGELFFGEGSRLTVL.

V gene TRBV27 combines with J gene TRBJ2-5; TRBD1 matches 9 bases. This CDR3 contains 16 residues. Per germline, CDR1 MNHEY and CDR2 SMNVEV (reference sequence). V trimming: 6 bases; J trimming: 5 bases; junction bases outside the gene matches: 13. The CDR3 DNA is TGTGCCAGCAGGAAACAGGGGGCGTTATTTCAGGAGACCCAGTACTTC. Protein sequence: CASRKQGALFQETQYF.

This chain links TRBV18 with TRBJ1-1; 7 nucleotides match TRBD1. This CDR3 is 14 amino acids long. Trimming cost V 3 bases and J 2 bases; bases outside gene matches: 3. Germline CDR1 KGHSH, CDR2 LQKENI. The CDR3 DNA follows: TGTGCCAGCTCACCCGGGACAGCCAACACTGAAGCTTTCTTT. Translation: CASSPGTANTEAFF.

The J gene is TRBJ2-4, the V gene TRBV28; 9 nucleotides match TRBD2. The V gene's germline CDR1 is MDHEN and CDR2 SYDVKM. The CDR3 has 17 residues. The trim removed 6 bases at V and 6 bases at J, leaving 15 bases unmatched. Here the CDR3 reads CASSSSLREGRRNIQYF. CDR3 DNA sequence: TGTGCCAGCAGCAGCAGTCTGCGGGAGGGCCGGAGAAACATTCAGTACTTC.

DNA for the CDR3: TGTGCCAGTAGTACCTTCGGTGAACGTCGGGGGGAAACTGAAGCTTTCTTT. Amino acids: CASSTFGERRGETEAFF. The chain has TRBV19 and TRBJ1-1; D might be TRBD1 (5 bases). The V end lost 4 bases, the J end lost 5 bases, and 23 bases lay between the germline ends. CDR3 length: 17 amino acids. Germline CDR1 is LNHDA and CDR2 is SQIVND (reference sequence). Full variable domain (rest looked up from reference TRBV19 and TRBJ1-1): DGGITQSPKYLFRKEGQNVTLSCEQNLNHDAMYWYRQDPGQGLRLIYYSQIVNDFQKGDIAEGYSVSREKKESFPLTVTSAQKNPTAFYLCASSTFGERRGETEAFFGQGTRLTVV.

V is TRBV13 and J is TRBJ2-5; D gene unclear. The CDR3 runs 13 residues. Looked up from germline, CDR1 is PRHDT and CDR2 is FYEKMQ (reference sequence). Trimming removed 1 base at V and 0 bases at J, with 3 bases between. CDR3 in amino acids: CASSLANQETQYF. The CDR3 nucleotides read TGTGCCAGCAGCTTAGCGAACCAAGAGACCCAGTACTTC.

V and J are TRBV6-5 and TRBJ1-1; D might be TRBD1 (5 bases). The CDR3 sequence is 14 residues long. CDR1 and CDR2 (germline): MNHEY, SVGAGI. The V and J ends lost 7 bases and 3 bases respectively, with 15 bases between them. The CDR3 DNA is TGTGCCAGCATCGAGAGACAGTTTTACACTGAAGCTTTCTTT. Translated, it gives CASIERQFYTEAFF.